This T cell receptor beta chain was sequenced for a study of blood T cell repertoires in COVID-19. The table came from immunoSEQ multiplex PCR; TCRdb's copy has only in-frame clones and leaves some out. The repertoire has hundreds of thousands of clones, more than 75% of them found once; the top ten carry 1.3%. There are 16 residues in the CDR3. Unmatched junction bases numbered 10, after V lost 6 bases and J lost 3 bases. Germline lookup yields CDR1 MNHEY and CDR2 SMNVEV (reference sequence). The J gene is TRBJ2-2, the V gene TRBV27; 7 bases agree with TRBD2. Sequencing input: peripheral blood. The TCR was taken from a man aged 70-80 years with acute or convalescent COVID-19. The CDR3: CASSPRGTTYTGELFF. The CDR3 DNA is TGTGCCAGCAGCCCCCGGGGGACTACCTACACCGGGGAGCTGTTTTTT.